What follows are 25 T cell receptor beta chains derived from one specimen sequenced in a study of T cell responses to AZD1222 COVID-19 vaccine. Clones were sequenced by immunoSEQ multiplex PCR, and TCRdb holds only the in-frame ones, with some missing. The sample gives over 100,000 clones, approximately 91% of which show up once; approximately 7.6% is in the top ten. The specimen was peripheral blood, collected on day 0 of AZD1222 vaccination. The source is an adult in good health.

This clone was seen a handful of times. The V gene is TRBV27, the J gene TRBJ1-2; tentative D call: TRBD1 (5 bases). Germline V CDR1 and CDR2: MNHEY, SMNVEV (reference sequence). This CDR3 is built from 13 residues. Trimming cost V 6 bases and J 7 bases, with 15 bases left between them. The CDR3 bases are TGTGCCAGCAGCCCCCTCGGGGACGCTGGCTACACCTTC. Translated, it gives CASSPLGDAGYTF.

The rearrangement links TRBV27 to TRBJ2-7; possible D gene TRBD2, 6 bases. The CDR3 is 14 residues long. Trimming took 5 bases from V and 2 from J, leaving 13 bases between them. Per the germline V gene, CDR1 is MNHEY and CDR2 is SMNVEV (reference sequence). CDR3 amino acids: CASSAGLETYEQYF. CDR3 DNA: TGTGCCAGCAGTGCGGGACTGGAGACCTACGAGCAGTACTTC.

The CDR3 spells CASSLRTVRDTEAFF. DNA for the CDR3: TGTGCCAGCAGCCTTCGGACGGTCAGGGACACTGAAGCTTTCTTT. The J gene is TRBJ1-1, the V gene TRBV3-1 (or the pseudogene TRBV3-2), with a possible D match to TRBD1 (5 bases). V was clipped by 4 bases and J by 3 bases, with 15 bases between them. The length of the CDR3 is 15 residues. CDR1 is LGHDT and CDR2 is YNNKEL in the germline V gene (reference sequence).

The CDR3: CASSPPGLAGNNEQFF. CDR3 DNA: TGTGCCAGCTCACCACCGGGACTAGCGGGAAACAATGAGCAGTTCTTC. The chain uses TRBV18 and TRBJ2-1; TRBD2 agrees at 13 bases. Germline trimming cut 0 bases from V and 5 bases from J; bases unmatched to any gene: 1. CDR3 length: 16 residues. CDR1 and CDR2 (germline): KGHSH, LQKENI.

This chain connects TRBV25-1 to TRBJ2-2; 7 bases agree with TRBD2. The length of the CDR3 is 15 residues. The junction had 8 bases not matched to a gene; V was cut back by 7 bases and J by 3 bases. Germline V gene sequence: CDR1 MGHDK, CDR2 SYGVNS. The DNA of the CDR3 is TGTGCCAGCACTCAGGCCAGCGGGGACACCGGGGAGCTGTTTTTT. The encoded protein is CASTQASGDTGELFF. Full variable domain (rest looked up from reference TRBV25-1 and TRBJ2-2): EADIYQTPRYLVIGTGKKITLECSQTMGHDKMYWYQQDPGMELHLIHYSYGVNSTEKGDLSSESTVSRIRTEHFPLTLESARPSHTSQYLCASTQASGDTGELFFGEGSRLTVL.

CDR3 region: CSVEDLVYTNYGYTF. For the CDR3, the DNA is TGCAGCGTTGAAGATTTGGTATACACCAACTATGGCTACACCTTC. The V gene is TRBV29-1, the J gene TRBJ1-2; D is unresolved. CDR3 length equals 15 residues. Germline V gene data show CDR1 as SQVTM and CDR2 as ANQGSEA. V lost 0 bases and J 2 bases, leaving 13 bases between the germline ends.

CDR3 residues: CAWSRTQGRHGYTF. As DNA, the CDR3 is TGTGCCTGGAGTCGTACACAGGGAAGGCATGGCTACACCTTC. This sequence joins TRBV30 and TRBJ1-2, with D perhaps matching TRBD1 (6 bases). This CDR3 is 14 amino acids long. From germline, CDR1 is GTSNPN and CDR2 SVGIG (reference sequence). V gave up 2 bases and J gave up 6 bases, with 16 bases separating them.

This chain connects TRBV5-1 to TRBJ2-7; D is unclear. Germline CDR1 reads SGHRS; CDR2 reads YFSETQ. V was cut by 0 bases and J by 5 bases, with 12 bases left in between. CDR3 size: 14 residues. CDR3 nucleotide sequence: TGCGCCAGCAGCTTGGGTGCTTTCCCTGACGAGCAGTACTTC. It encodes CASSLGAFPDEQYF.

This chain links TRBV7-2 with TRBJ2-7; TRBD2 matches at 8 bases. The CDR3 is made up of 16 amino acids. V lost 7 bases to trimming and J lost 0 bases; unmatched junction nucleotides: 11. The germline gives CDR1 SGHTA, CDR2 FQGNSA. The DNA of the CDR3 is TGTGCCAGCATGAGGGCGGGGGGCCCCTTCTCCTACGAGCAGTACTTC. It codes for CASMRAGGPFSYEQYF.

The chain carries TRBV19 and TRBJ1-1; D ambiguous. Germline assignment: CDR1 LNHDA and CDR2 SQIVND (reference sequence). V was trimmed by 7 bases and J by 1 base, leaving 10 bases between them. This CDR3 has 13 amino acids. CDR3 protein: CASTRLSNTEAFF. The CDR3 DNA sequence: TGTGCCAGTACCAGACTTTCGAACACTGAAGCTTTCTTT. The entire variable domain, with the rest obtained from reference TRBV19 and TRBJ1-1, is as follows: DGGITQSPKYLFRKEGQNVTLSCEQNLNHDAMYWYRQDPGQGLRLIYYSQIVNDFQKGDIAEGYSVSREKKESFPLTVTSAQKNPTAFYLCASTRLSNTEAFFGQGTRLTVV.

This clone came up once. The rearrangement links TRBV6-5 to TRBJ1-2, with 9 bases aligning to TRBD1. There are 14 residues in the CDR3. Germline CDR1 is MNHEY and CDR2 is SVGAGI. V gave up 3 bases and J gave up 8 bases; unmatched junction bases: 7. For the CDR3, the DNA is TGTGCCAGCAGTTATCTGGACAGGGGTGGAGGCTACACCTTC. Translating gives CASSYLDRGGGYTF.

The chain has TRBV4-1 and TRBJ2-7; D is tentatively TRBD1 or TRBD2 (6 bases each). This CDR3 has 16 residues. V lost 4 bases and J 0 bases, leaving 16 bases between the germline ends. CDR1 is MGHRA, CDR2 YSYEKL, per germline. CDR3 nucleotides: TGCGCCAGCAGCCGGGAAGGGGGGCCTAGCTCCTACGAGCAGTACTTC. Translation gives CASSREGGPSSYEQYF.

This chain joins TRBV18 and TRBJ2-7; 8 bases align to TRBD2. Germline assignment: CDR1 KGHSH and CDR2 LQKENI. The CDR3 sequence is 14 residues long. V shed 2 bases, J shed 3 bases, and the junction held 3 bases outside the gene matches. This CDR3 is CASSPSGGRYEQYF. The CDR3 DNA reads TGTGCCAGCTCACCAAGCGGGGGACGCTACGAGCAGTACTTC.

The CDR3 DNA reads TGTGCCAGCTCATCGATCCCCTTTGACAGGGACAGGAGCACTGAAGCTTTCTTT. It codes for CASSSIPFDRDRSTEAFF. The V gene is TRBV18, the J gene TRBJ1-1; 8 positions agree with TRBD1. V lost 5 bases to trimming and J lost 4 bases; unmatched junction nucleotides: 18. Looked up from germline, CDR1 is KGHSH and CDR2 is LQKENI. This CDR3 is built from 18 residues.

The V gene is TRBV24-1, the J gene TRBJ1-2, with unresolved D. CDR1 and CDR2 (germline): KGHDR, SFDVKD. The CDR3 loop spans 12 amino acids. V lost 5 bases, J lost 5 bases, and 8 bases lay in between. For the CDR3, the DNA is TGTGCCACCAGTGGGGCAGCATATGGCTACACCTTC. This codes for CATSGAAYGYTF.

The genes are TRBV6-5 and TRBJ2-7; 11 nucleotides agree with TRBD1. With 11 bases clipped from V and 2 bases from J, the junction kept 8 bases outside the gene matches. The CDR3 sequence is 14 residues long. Germline lookup yields CDR1 MNHEY and CDR2 SVGAGI. The CDR3 coding sequence is TGTGCCGGACAGACGGGACAGGGGGCCTACGAGCAGTACTTC. It encodes CAGQTGQGAYEQYF.

The chain is built from TRBV2 and TRBJ1-1, with TRBD1 matching over 9 bases. Trimming removed 8 bases from V and 6 bases from J; junction bases left unmatched: 7. Germline V CDR1 and CDR2: SNHLY, FYNNEI. This CDR3 is 13 amino acids long. CDR3 DNA: TGTGCCAGCCGGGGGACAGGGAGGCCTGAAGCTTTCTTT. This encodes CASRGTGRPEAFF.

The gene calls are TRBV6-6 and TRBJ2-7; TRBD1 aligns across 9 bases. After removal of 1 base from V and 6 bases from J, the junction contained 7 bases not matched to a gene. There are 15 residues in the CDR3. Germline V gene sequence: CDR1 MNHNY, CDR2 SVGAGI (reference sequence). CDR3 protein: CASSYFSGTGTEQYF. The CDR3, as DNA: TGTGCCAGCAGTTACTTCTCCGGGACAGGGACCGAGCAGTACTTC.

The J gene is TRBJ1-1, the V gene TRBV3-1 (or the pseudogene TRBV3-2), with 10 bases matching TRBD1. Per the germline V gene, CDR1 is LGHDT and CDR2 is YNNKEL (reference sequence). The CDR3 is made up of 15 amino acids. The V and J ends lost 5 bases and 4 bases, in that order; junction bases with no gene match: 7. The CDR3: CASSEIGQGGTEAFF. CDR3 nucleotide sequence: TGTGCCAGCAGCGAAATCGGACAGGGGGGCACTGAAGCTTTCTTT.

This rearrangement joins TRBV5-4 to TRBJ2-2; no firm D call. The CDR3 is made up of 15 amino acids. From germline, CDR1 is SGHNT and CDR2 YYREEE (reference sequence). The V end lost 0 bases, the J end lost 1 base, and 7 bases lay between the germline ends. CDR3 sequence: CASSLGAGNTGELFF. The CDR3 nucleotides read TGTGCCAGCAGCTTGGGTGCAGGGAACACCGGGGAGCTGTTTTTT.

CDR3 residues: CASTRRVGFSGELFF. In DNA, the CDR3 is TGTGCCAGCACTAGACGAGTGGGTTTTTCCGGGGAGCTGTTTTTT. The J gene is TRBJ2-2, the V gene TRBV6-5; D gene unclear. Per germline, CDR1 MNHEY and CDR2 SVGAGI. Trimming pared 7 bases from V and 6 bases from J, leaving 18 bases between. This CDR3 spans 15 amino acids.

This chain joins TRBV12-3 or TRBV12-4 and TRBJ1-2, with no clear D. Trimming removed 3 bases at V and 4 bases at J, with 9 bases between. CDR3 length: 13 amino acids. CDR3 coding DNA: TGTGCCAGCAGTTTGGGCAGCGCCTATGGCTACACCTTC. Translated: CASSLGSAYGYTF.

The chain joins TRBV5-5 to TRBJ1-4, with a tentative D call TRBD1 (6 bases). V dropped 5 bases and J dropped 8 bases, with 16 bases sitting between them. This CDR3 region has 14 residues. Germline CDR1 SGHKS, CDR2 YYEKEE (reference sequence). The CDR3 loop is CASRLTGTMEKLFF. The CDR3 DNA follows: TGTGCCAGCAGGCTCACCGGGACAATGGAAAAACTGTTTTTT.

J is TRBJ1-1 and V is TRBV18; tentatively, D is TRBD1 (6 bases). The germline V and J ends were trimmed by 6 bases and 4 bases, with 15 bases remaining between them. The CDR3 extends over 14 amino acids. The germline gives CDR1 KGHSH, CDR2 LQKENI. Here the CDR3 reads CASSPQGPATEAFF. The CDR3 nucleotides read TGTGCCAGCTCGCCTCAGGGGCCCGCCACTGAAGCTTTCTTT.

The V and J genes are TRBV5-1 and TRBJ2-7, with 10 bases fitting TRBD2. The CDR3 runs 15 residues. CDR1 and CDR2 (germline): SGHRS, YFSETQ. The ends lost 4 bases at V and 0 bases at J; junction bases unmatched: 4. Written as DNA, the CDR3 is TGCGCCAGCAGCCGACTAGCGGGTAGCTCCTACGAGCAGTACTTC. Its translation is CASSRLAGSSYEQYF.